The sequence of this T cell receptor beta chain was determined in a study of blood T cell repertoires in COVID-19. Authors' methods: For nucleated cells, counts were estimated from reference gene primer amplification. TCRdb's table, derived via immunoSEQ multiplex PCR, lists solely in-frame clones and lacks some. Clone size and the V and J calls come from that table; the DNA yielded D and trimming. The top ten clones hold less than 6% of a sample with roughly 330,000 clones, about 87% of them seen once. Participants were aged 18 to 89 years, lived in about 26 US areas, and enrolled virtually. Recovery meant two consecutive negative NP/OP PCR tests, professional clearance, or resolved symptoms. Germline V CDR1 and CDR2: MNHEY, SVGEGT. CDR3 length: 19 residues. Germline trimming cut 2 bases from V and 5 bases from J; bases unmatched to any gene: 17.

The specimen sequenced was PBMCs or T cells enriched from blood (not recorded which). The V and J genes are TRBV6-2 or TRBV6-3 and TRBJ2-5, with 10 bases matching TRBD2. The source is a woman under 40 who had recovered from COVID-19. The CDR3 DNA reads as TGTGCCAGCAGTTACGGGGTAGCGGGGGGCCCCGATATACGGGAGACCCAGTACTTC. It yields the protein CASSYGVAGGPDIRETQYF.